This TCR beta chain was sequenced in a study of T-cell memory formation after mild COVID-19. General study findings and limits: Day 15 to 85 contractors were CD4/CD8 balanced; later expanders leaned CD4+. Pre-infection memory contained some responding clones, which suggested that cross-reactive memory had joined.

V was trimmed by 7 bases and J by 0 bases, leaving 16 bases between them. CDR3 length: 16 residues. Germline V gene lookup returns CDR1 LGHNA and CDR2 YSLEER. This clonotype was found many times. Its antigen is still unknown. With constant-segment primers, 5'RACE yielded cDNA libraries of TCR alpha and TCR beta that carried sample barcodes and UMIs. MiXCR was run by TCRdb on the 5' RACE reads, yielding one entry per CDR3 protein. Of more than 250,000 distinct CDR3 sequences listed, over 15% are singletons. The rearrangement uses TRBV4-3 and TRBJ2-1; a possible D gene is TRBD2 (5 bases). The receptor comes from a man between 18 and 35 years old who had mild COVID-19 (a few samples of this study predate the infection). Cell type and time point are not known. The sample was PBMCs or a T cell subset sorted from them (not recorded which). The CDR3 sequence is CASTPTAGSSYNEQFF. CDR3 DNA: TGCGCCAGCACCCCCACGGCGGGTAGCTCCTACAATGAGCAGTTCTTC.